This T cell receptor beta chain is from a study of blood T cell repertoires in COVID-19 (dated by TCRdb to 2020 to 2022). A note on the overall study: Collaborator samples came from the United States, Italy and Spain and covered acute and convalescent phases of COVID-19. A freely available public database, intended as a resource for researchers studying the immune response to SARS-CoV-2, is where the repertoires were released. The material from the prospective study consisted of cDNA or gDNA derived from T cells, B-cell-depleted T cells, or PBMCs. Subjects who had been exposed to COVID-19, were actively infected with it, or had recovered from it provided the deeply sampled blood TCRbeta repertoires that made up the dataset. Where available, HLA class I and class II types were taken from metadata supplied by the sample provider and were not determined by assay-based typing. A de-identified subject ID, COVID-19 status, age in years and sex were almost always included in the sample metadata. Samples came from the ongoing ImmuneRACE study (first 160 participants) plus 1,254 subjects from 6 global collaborators.

V and J are truncated by 4 bases and 2 bases respectively, leaving an intervening sequence of 13 bases. The germline V gene encodes CDR1 SEHNR and CDR2 FQNEAQ (reference sequence). The cysteine opens and the phenylalanine closes a CDR3 of 15 amino acids. CDR3 DNA is the only sequence kept; it has 45 bases, read in frame from the first base. TCRbeta CDR3 regions were amplified from genomic DNA using the immunoSEQ Assay, a bias-controlled multiplex PCR. Under the source paper's analysis protocol: The number of nucleated cells in each sample was estimated by amplification of reference gene primers within the assay. To quantify the absolute abundance of each unique TCRbeta CDR3 rearrangement, sequence reads were collapsed and filtered. For each sample, productive Simpson clonality was calculated by taking the square root of Simpson's diversity index across productive rearrangements. TCRdb's version of the immuneACCESS table is confined to in-frame rearrangements and falls short of the full clone set. An unresolved V gene accounts for under half of the shortfall where checked; the remainder is of unknown origin. The V and J calls and the clone size are those of that table, but D and trimming were determined from the DNA. The sample table records fewer than 450,000 clones; approximately 90% of these occur just once. 1.2% of the sample is taken by the ten largest.

Worth noting for this clone: Its antigen is not yet known. Per-base qualities were not stored, and no clone one base away is much larger.

Participants in the prospective study were enrolled through a virtual design, were aged roughly 18 to 90 years, and lived in approximately 25 United States geographic areas. In the prospective study, cohorts were assigned on the basis of participant-reported clinical history obtained from a screening survey and a study questionnaire. Recovered participants in ImmuneRACE Cohort 3 were defined by two consecutive negative NP/OP PCR tests, clearance by a healthcare professional, or resolution of symptoms. Each participant in the prospective study had whole blood, serum and a nasopharyngeal or oropharyngeal swab collected by mobile phlebotomists. Over an approximately 2-month period, participants in the prospective study had the option of providing additional blood draws and questionnaires. Before DNA extraction, prospective study blood samples were shipped either frozen or at room temperature. The study at large found these results: How much clinical and demographic metadata was included differed by source and by participant, and the metadata was provided uncurated.

What was sequenced was PBMCs or T cells enriched from blood (not recorded which). This receptor chain uses TRBV7-9 and TRBJ2-3; no D gene can be assigned with confidence. This TCR was sampled from a young woman who had recovered from COVID-19. The CDR3 protein sequence reads: CASSSSGGFTDTQYF. The DNA sequence is as follows: TGTGCCAGCAGCTCTAGTGGCGGATTCACAGATACGCAGTATTTT.